The rows below give T cell receptor beta chains drawn from one sample of a study of blood T cells in healthy people across ages. TCRdb re-called the 5' RACE reads through MiXCR, storing one row per CDR3 protein. The data show about 1.4 million distinct CDR3 sequences, approximately 63% seen once. Sequencing was carried out using blood. These receptors all come from a man aged 18 to 29 in good health. CDR3s include the opening cysteine and the closing phenylalanine or tryptophan. The D gene is left open where the match is weak. Clone size, where shown, is once, few, many, or a class for clones that have expanded.

j_call	clone_size	d_call	v_call	cdr3_aa	cdr3_nt
TRBJ2-7	.	TRBD1	TRBV2	CASRRTGALEQYF	TGTGCCAGCAGAAGGACAGGGGCCCTCGAGCAGTACTTC
TRBJ2-4	.	.	TRBV7-8	CASRPRLSGVFGIQYF	TGTGCCAGCAGGCCAAGGCTGTCAGGGGTTTTTGGCATTCAGTACTTC
TRBJ1-5	.	.	TRBV20-1	CSATPIGRQAGNSPQHF	TGCAGTGCTACGCCTATCGGCCGCCAAGCGGGGAACTCCCCCCAGCATTTT
TRBJ2-3	few	.	TRBV4-3	CASSQDGRGPTDTQYF	TGCGCCAGCAGCCAAGATGGGCGGGGGCCCACAGATACGCAGTATTTT
TRBJ2-1	.	.	TRBV9	CAGSVIFDEQFF	TGTGCCGGCAGCGTAATTTTCGATGAGCAGTTCTTC
TRBJ1-1	.	.	TRBV7-9	CASSRETKAFF	TGTGCCAGCAGCAGAGAGACGAAAGCTTTCTTT
TRBJ2-3	.	TRBD1	TRBV4-1	CDSSPSPGTGDTQYF	TGCGACAGCAGCCCGAGTCCCGGGACAGGTGATACGCAGTATTTT
TRBJ2-4	.	TRBD1	TRBV2	CASREGQGFKNIQYF	TGTGCCAGCAGGGAAGGACAGGGCTTCAAAAACATTCAGTACTTC
TRBJ2-1	once	.	TRBV4-1	CASSQGFGPNEQFF	TGCGCCAGCAGCCAAGGTTTTGGGCCCAATGAGCAGTTCTTC
TRBJ1-1	.	TRBD1	TRBV10-3	CAIRGDRDAEAFF	TGTGCCATCAGGGGTGACAGGGACGCTGAAGCTTTCTTT
TRBJ2-3	few	.	TRBV2	CASSEQGQGSDTQYF	TGTGCCAGCAGTGAACAGGGGCAGGGCTCAGATACGCAGTATTTT
TRBJ2-4	few	.	TRBV11-2	CASSPGNIQYF	TGTGCCAGCAGCCCGGGGAACATTCAGTACTTC
TRBJ2-2	.	TRBD2	TRBV7-2	CASSFMAGGRTGELFF	TGTGCCAGCAGTTTTATGGCGGGAGGTCGCACCGGGGAGCTGTTTTTT
TRBJ2-3	few	TRBD2	TRBV5-1	CASSRGLAGARDTQYF	TGCGCCAGCAGCCGTGGACTAGCGGGAGCGAGGGATACGCAGTATTTT